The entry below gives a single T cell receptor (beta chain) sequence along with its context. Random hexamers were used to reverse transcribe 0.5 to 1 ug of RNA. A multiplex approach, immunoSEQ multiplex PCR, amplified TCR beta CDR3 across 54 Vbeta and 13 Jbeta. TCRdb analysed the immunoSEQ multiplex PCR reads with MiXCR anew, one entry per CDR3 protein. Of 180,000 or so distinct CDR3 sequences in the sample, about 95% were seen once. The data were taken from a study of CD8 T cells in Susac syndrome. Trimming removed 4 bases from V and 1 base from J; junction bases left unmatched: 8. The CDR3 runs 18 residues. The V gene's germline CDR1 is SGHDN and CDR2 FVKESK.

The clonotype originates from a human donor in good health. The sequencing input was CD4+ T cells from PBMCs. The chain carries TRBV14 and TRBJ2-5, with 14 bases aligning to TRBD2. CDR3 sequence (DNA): TGTGCCAGCAGCCGCCGGACTAGCGGGAGGACCTTCCAAGAGACCCAGTACTTC. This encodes CASSRRTSGRTFQETQYF. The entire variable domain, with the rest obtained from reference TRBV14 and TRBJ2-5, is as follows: EAGVTQFPSHSVIEKGQTVTLRCDPISGHDNLYWYRRVMGKEIKFLLHFVKESKQDESGMPNNRFLAERTGGTYSTLKVQPAELEDSGVYFCASSRRTSGRTFQETQYFGPGTRLLVL.